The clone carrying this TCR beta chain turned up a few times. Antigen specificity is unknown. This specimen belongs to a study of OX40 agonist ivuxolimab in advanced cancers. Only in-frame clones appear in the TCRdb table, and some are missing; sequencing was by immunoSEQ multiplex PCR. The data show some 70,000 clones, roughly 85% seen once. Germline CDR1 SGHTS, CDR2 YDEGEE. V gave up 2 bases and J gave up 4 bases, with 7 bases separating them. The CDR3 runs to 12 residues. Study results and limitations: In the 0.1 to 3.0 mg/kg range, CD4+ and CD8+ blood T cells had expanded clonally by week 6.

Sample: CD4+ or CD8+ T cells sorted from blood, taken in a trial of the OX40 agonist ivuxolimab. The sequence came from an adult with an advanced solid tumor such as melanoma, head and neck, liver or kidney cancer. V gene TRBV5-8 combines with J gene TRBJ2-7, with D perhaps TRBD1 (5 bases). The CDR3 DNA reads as TGTGCCAGCAGCTTAGGGGATTACGAGCAGTACTTC. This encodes CASSLGDYEQYF.